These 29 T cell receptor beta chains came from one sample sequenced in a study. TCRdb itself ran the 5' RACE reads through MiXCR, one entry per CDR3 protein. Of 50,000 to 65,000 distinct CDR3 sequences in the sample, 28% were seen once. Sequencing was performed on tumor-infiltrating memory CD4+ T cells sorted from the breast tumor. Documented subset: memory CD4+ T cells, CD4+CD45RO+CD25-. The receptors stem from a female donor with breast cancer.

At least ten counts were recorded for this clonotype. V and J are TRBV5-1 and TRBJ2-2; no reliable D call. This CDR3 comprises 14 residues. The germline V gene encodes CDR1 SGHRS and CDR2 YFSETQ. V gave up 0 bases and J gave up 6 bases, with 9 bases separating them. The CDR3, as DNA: TGCGCCAGCAGCTTGGCACCCGCGGCCGGGGAGCTGTTTTTT. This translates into CASSLAPAAGELFF.

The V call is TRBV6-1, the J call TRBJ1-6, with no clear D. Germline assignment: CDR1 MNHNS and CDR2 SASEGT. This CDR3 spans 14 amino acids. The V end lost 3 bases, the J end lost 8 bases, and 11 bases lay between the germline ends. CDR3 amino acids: CASSDRGSYSPLHF. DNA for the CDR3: TGTGCCAGCAGTGATCGGGGATCCTATTCACCCCTCCACTTT.

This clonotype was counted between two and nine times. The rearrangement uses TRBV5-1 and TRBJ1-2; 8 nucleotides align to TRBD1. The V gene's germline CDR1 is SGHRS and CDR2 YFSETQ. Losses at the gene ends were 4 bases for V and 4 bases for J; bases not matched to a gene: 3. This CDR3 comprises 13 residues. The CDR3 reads CASSTGQGYGYTF. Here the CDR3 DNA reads TGCGCCAGCAGCACCGGACAGGGCTATGGCTACACCTTC. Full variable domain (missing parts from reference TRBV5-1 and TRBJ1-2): KAGVTQTPRYLIKTRGQQVTLSCSPISGHRSVSWYQQTPGQGLQFLFEYFSETQRNKGNFPGRFSGRQFSNSRSEMNVSTLELGDSALYLCASSTGQGYGYTFGSGTRLTVV.

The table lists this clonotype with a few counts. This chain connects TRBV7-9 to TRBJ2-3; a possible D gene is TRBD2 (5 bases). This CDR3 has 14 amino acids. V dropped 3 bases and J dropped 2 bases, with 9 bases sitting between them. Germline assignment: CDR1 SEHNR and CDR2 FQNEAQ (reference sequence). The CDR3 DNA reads TGTGCCAGCAGCTTTCAAGCGGCCACAGATACGCAGTATTTT. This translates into CASSFQAATDTQYF.

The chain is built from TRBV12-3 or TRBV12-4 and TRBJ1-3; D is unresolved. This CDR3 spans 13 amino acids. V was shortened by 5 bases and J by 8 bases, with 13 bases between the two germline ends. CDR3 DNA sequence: TGTGCCAGCAGTCGGGATAGTGGTTACACCATATATTTT. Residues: CASSRDSGYTIYF.

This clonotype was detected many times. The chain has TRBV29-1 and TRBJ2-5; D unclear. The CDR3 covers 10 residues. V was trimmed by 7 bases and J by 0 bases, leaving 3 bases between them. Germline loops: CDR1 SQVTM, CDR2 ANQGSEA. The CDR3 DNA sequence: TGCAGCGAGTACCAAGAGACCCAGTACTTC. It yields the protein CSEYQETQYF.

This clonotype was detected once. CDR3: CASGRVTEAFF. CDR3 DNA: TGTGCCAGCGGCAGGGTAACTGAAGCTTTCTTT. This chain joins TRBV12-3 or TRBV12-4 and TRBJ1-1, with D possibly being TRBD1 (5 bases). V was pared by 8 bases and J by 5 bases, with 9 bases between. The CDR3 contains 11 residues.

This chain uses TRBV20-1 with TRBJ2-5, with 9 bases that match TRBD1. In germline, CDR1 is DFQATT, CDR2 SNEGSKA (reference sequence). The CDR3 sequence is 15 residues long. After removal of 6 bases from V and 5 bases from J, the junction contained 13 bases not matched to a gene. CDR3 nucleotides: TGCAGTGCCGATTGGACAGGGGAGAGAGCTGAGACCCAGTACTTC. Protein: CSADWTGERAETQYF.

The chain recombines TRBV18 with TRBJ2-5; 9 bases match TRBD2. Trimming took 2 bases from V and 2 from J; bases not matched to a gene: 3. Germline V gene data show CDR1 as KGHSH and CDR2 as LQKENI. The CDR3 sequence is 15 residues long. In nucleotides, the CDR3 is TGTGCCAGCTCACCAGCTAGCGGGGCACAAGAGACCCAGTACTTC. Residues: CASSPASGAQETQYF. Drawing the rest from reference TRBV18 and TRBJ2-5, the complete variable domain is NAGVMQNPRHLVRRRGQEARLRCSPMKGHSHVYWYRQLPEEGLKFMVYLQKENIIDESGMPKERFSAEFPKEGPSILRIQQVVRGDSAAYFCASSPASGAQETQYFGPGTRLLVL.

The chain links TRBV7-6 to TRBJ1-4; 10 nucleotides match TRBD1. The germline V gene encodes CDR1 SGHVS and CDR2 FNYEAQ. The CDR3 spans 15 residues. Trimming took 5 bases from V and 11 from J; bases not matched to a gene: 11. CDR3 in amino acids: CASSSPGQGILKLFF. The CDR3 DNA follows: TGTGCCAGCAGCAGCCCGGGACAGGGGATTTTGAAACTGTTTTTT.

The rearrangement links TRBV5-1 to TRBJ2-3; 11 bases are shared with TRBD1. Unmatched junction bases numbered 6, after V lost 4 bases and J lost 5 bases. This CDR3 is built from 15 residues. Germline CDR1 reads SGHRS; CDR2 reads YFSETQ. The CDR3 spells CASSRGQGAGDTQYF. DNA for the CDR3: TGCGCCAGCAGCAGAGGACAGGGGGCAGGAGATACGCAGTATTTT.

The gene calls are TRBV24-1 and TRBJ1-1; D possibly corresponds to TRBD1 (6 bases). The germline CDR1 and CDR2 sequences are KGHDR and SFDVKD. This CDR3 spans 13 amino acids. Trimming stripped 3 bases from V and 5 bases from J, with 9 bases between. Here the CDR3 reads CATSDPGVTEAFF. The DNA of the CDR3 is TGTGCCACCAGTGATCCAGGGGTGACTGAAGCTTTCTTT.

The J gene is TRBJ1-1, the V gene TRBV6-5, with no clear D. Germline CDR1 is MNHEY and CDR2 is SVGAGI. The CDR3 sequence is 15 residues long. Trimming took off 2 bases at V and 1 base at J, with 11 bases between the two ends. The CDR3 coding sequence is TGTGCCAGCAGTTACGACGGACGGAGGAACACTGAAGCTTTCTTT. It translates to CASSYDGRRNTEAFF.

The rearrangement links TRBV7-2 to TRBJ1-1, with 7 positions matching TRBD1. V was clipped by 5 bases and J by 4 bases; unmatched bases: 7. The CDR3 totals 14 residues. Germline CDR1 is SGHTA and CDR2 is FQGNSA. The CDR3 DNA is TGTGCCAGCAGCCCGGGACAGCCCCGCACTGAAGCTTTCTTT. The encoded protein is CASSPGQPRTEAFF. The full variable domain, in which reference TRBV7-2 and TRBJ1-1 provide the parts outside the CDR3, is GAGVSQSPSNKVTEKGKDVELRCDPISGHTALYWYRQSLGQGLEFLIYFQGNSAPDKSGLPSDRFSAERTGGSVSTLTIQRTQQEDSAVYLCASSPGQPRTEAFFGQGTRLTVV.

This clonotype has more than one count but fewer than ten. The CDR3 DNA sequence: TGCGCCAGCAGCCGTGGACCTACACGAGACAATGAGCAGTTCTTC. Translated, it gives CASSRGPTRDNEQFF. The chain is built from TRBV5-1 and TRBJ2-1; D unresolved. Germline loops: CDR1 SGHRS, CDR2 YFSETQ. The CDR3 loop spans 15 amino acids. V shed 4 bases and J shed 5 bases, with 16 bases lying between them.

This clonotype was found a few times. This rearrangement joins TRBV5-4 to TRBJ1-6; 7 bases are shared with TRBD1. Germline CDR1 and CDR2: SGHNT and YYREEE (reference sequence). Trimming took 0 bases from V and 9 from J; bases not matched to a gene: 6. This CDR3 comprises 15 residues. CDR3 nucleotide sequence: TGTGCCAGCAGCTTGGGACAGGGAGAGTTTTCACCCCTCCACTTT. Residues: CASSLGQGEFSPLHF.

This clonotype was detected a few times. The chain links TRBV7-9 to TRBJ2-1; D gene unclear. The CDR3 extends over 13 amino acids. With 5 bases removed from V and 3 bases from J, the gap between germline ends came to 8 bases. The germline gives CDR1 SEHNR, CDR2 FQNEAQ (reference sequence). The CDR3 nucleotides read TGTGCCAGCAGCAGAGGTAACTACAATGAGCAGTTCTTC. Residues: CASSRGNYNEQFF.

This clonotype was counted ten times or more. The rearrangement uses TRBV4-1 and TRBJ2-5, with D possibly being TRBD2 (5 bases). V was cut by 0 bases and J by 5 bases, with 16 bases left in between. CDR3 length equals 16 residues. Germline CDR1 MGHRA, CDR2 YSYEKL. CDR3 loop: CASSQDIPLGWETQYF. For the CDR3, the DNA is TGCGCCAGCAGCCAAGATATTCCACTAGGTTGGGAGACCCAGTACTTC.

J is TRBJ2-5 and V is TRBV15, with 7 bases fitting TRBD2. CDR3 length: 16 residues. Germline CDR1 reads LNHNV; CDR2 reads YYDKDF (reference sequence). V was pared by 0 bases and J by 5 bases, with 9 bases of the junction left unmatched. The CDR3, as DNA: TGTGCCACCAGCAGAGATCGCGGCGGGAGTGGTGAGACCCAGTACTTC. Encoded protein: CATSRDRGGSGETQYF.

CDR3 region: CASSLDLDAQFF. The CDR3 DNA reads TGTGCCAGCAGCTTAGATCTTGATGCGCAGTTCTTC. The chain uses TRBV7-9 and TRBJ2-1; D ambiguous. Germline assignment: CDR1 SEHNR and CDR2 FQNEAQ (reference sequence). Trimming took off 1 base at V and 12 bases at J, with 10 bases between the two ends. This CDR3 region has 12 residues.

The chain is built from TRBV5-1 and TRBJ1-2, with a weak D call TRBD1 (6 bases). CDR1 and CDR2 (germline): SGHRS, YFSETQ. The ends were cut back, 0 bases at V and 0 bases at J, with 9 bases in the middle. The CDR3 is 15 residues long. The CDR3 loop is CASSLAAGANYGYTF. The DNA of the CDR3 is TGCGCCAGCAGCTTGGCGGCAGGGGCTAACTATGGCTACACCTTC.

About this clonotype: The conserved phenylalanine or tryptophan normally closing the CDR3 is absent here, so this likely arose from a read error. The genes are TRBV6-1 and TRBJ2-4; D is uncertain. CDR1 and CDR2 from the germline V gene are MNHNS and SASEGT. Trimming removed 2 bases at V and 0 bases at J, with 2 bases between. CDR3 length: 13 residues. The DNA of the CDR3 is TGTGCCAGCAGTGAAATAGCCAAAAACATTCAGTACCTC. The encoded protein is CASSEIAKNIQYL.

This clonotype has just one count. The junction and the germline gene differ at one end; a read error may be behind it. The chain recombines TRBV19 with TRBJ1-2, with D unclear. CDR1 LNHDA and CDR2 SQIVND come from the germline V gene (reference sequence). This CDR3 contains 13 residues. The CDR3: CASSVPPIGGYPF. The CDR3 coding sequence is TGTGCCAGTAGTGTTCCTCCGATTGGCGGCTACCCCTTC.

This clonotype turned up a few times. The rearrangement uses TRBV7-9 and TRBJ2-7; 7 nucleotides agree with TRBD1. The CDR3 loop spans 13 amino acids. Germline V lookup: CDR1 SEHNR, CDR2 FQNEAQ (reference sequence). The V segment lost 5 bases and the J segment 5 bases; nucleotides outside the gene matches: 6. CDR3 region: CASSPQQGNEQYF. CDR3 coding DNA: TGTGCCAGCAGCCCACAACAGGGGAACGAGCAGTACTTC. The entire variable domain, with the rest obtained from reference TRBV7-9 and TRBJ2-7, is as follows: DTGVSQNPRHKITKRGQNVTFRCDPISEHNRLYWYRQTLGQGPEFLTYFQNEAQLEKSRLLSDRFSAERPKGSFSTLEIQRTEQGDSAMYLCASSPQQGNEQYFGPGTRLTVT.

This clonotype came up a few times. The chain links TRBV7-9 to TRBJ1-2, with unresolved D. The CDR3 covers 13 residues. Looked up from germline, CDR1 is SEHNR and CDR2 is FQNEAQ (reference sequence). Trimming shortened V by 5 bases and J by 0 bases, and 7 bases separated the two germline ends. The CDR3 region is CASSPSTNYGYTF. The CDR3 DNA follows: TGTGCCAGCAGCCCCAGCACTAACTATGGCTACACCTTC.

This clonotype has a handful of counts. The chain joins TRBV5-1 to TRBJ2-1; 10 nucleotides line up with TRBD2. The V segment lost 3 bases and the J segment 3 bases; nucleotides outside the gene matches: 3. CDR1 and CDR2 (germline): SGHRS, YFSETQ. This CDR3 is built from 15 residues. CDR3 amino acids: CASSSGLADYNEQFF. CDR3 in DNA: TGCGCCAGCAGCTCCGGACTAGCGGACTACAATGAGCAGTTCTTC.

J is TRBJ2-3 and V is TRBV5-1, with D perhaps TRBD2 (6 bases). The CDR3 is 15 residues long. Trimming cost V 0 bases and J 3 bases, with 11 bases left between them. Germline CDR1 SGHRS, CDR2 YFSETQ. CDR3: CASSLGLDRTDTQYF. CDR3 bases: TGCGCCAGCAGCTTGGGACTAGACCGAACAGATACGCAGTATTTT.

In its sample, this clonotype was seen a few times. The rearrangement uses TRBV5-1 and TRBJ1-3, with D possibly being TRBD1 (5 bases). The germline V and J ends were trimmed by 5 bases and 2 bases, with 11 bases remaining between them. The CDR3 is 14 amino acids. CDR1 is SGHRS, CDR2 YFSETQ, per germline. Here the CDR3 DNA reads TGCGCCAGCAGACAGGACACGGCTGGAAACACCATATATTTT. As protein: CASRQDTAGNTIYF.

Written as DNA, the CDR3 is TGTGCCAGCAGTTCTACGGGACTAGCGGGTCCGTTTCAGTACTTC. Protein product: CASSSTGLAGPFQYF. The chain couples TRBV27 to TRBJ2-4, with 12 bases fitting TRBD2. In germline, CDR1 is MNHEY, CDR2 SMNVEV (reference sequence). Trimming removed 4 bases from V and 11 bases from J; junction bases left unmatched: 9. This CDR3 has 15 residues.